These 17 T cell receptor delta chains originate from one sample sequenced in a study of DNA immune sequencing with unique molecular identifiers. All 8 TRDV and 4 TRDJ genes were targeted in 32-plex amplification of genomic DNA. In about 3 barcoding PCR cycles, molecules received a 12-nucleotide UMI, then adapter PCR followed. TCRdb called clones anew from the multiplex PCR reads with CATT. The table shows a few thousand delta-chain clones, with roughly 12% occurring only once. The sequencing input was gamma-delta T cells enriched from blood buffy coat, or unenriched PBMCs (not recorded which). Every receptor here comes from a human donor in good health.

This clone has a handful of counts. TCRdb records a much larger clone's protein for this DNA, with a difference at residue 8 that likely arises from a read error; the protein given is the translation of the DNA. This chain links TRDV2 with TRDJ1; 12 nucleotides align to TRDD3. This CDR3 has 20 amino acids. With 0 bases clipped from V and 0 bases from J, the junction kept 13 bases outside the gene matches. The germline CDR1 and CDR2 sequences are GEAIGNYY and EKD. Here the CDR3 DNA reads TGTGCCTGTGACACCGTCGCTGCTGGGGGATACGGAGGGTACACCGATAAACTCATCTTT. Translating gives CACDTVAAGGYGGYTDKLIF.

This rearrangement joins TRDV2 to TRDJ1; 12 nucleotides line up with TRDD3. Germline assignment: CDR1 GEAIGNYY and CDR2 EKD. The trim removed 0 bases at V and 3 bases at J, leaving 4 bases unmatched. The CDR3 sequence is 16 residues long. The CDR3 bases are TGTGCCTGTGACACCGGCTGGGGGATACGCGCCGATAAACTCATCTTT. As protein: CACDTGWGIRADKLIF.

Only a few counts were recorded for this clone. This DNA translates differently at residue 12 from the TCRdb protein, which is that of a much larger clone; a read error is likely, and the protein shown is the DNA's own translation. This chain links TRDV2 with TRDJ1; 7 bases fit TRDD3. CDR3 length equals 15 residues. CDR1 GEAIGNYY and CDR2 EKD come from the germline V gene. The chain's CDR3 is CACDLLGTDTDELIF. Here the CDR3 DNA reads TGTGCCTGTGACCTACTGGGGACAGACACCGATGAACTCATCTTT.

This clone was detected a few times. The gene calls are TRDV2 and TRDJ1; TRDD3 aligns across 11 bases. Germline V CDR1 and CDR2: GEAIGNYY, EKD. J was trimmed by 6 bases and V by 3 bases; bases with no gene match: 5. The CDR3 is made up of 14 amino acids. CDR3 sequence reads: CACDSGWGIHKLIF. DNA for the CDR3: TGTGCCTGTGACTCTGGCTGGGGGATACATAAACTCATCTTT.

This clone has more than one count but fewer than ten. Since a far larger clone is one base different, this is likely a read error. This specimen includes other DNA sequences encoding the same CDR3. The chain couples TRDV2 to TRDJ1; 7 bases align to TRDD3. Germline assignment: CDR1 GEAIGNYY and CDR2 EKD. V was pared by 3 bases and J by 1 base, with 16 bases of the junction left unmatched. The CDR3 contains 18 residues. The CDR3 here is CACDGPIPTLGGTDKLIF. For the CDR3, the DNA is TGTGCCTGTGACGGGCCGATCCCTACTCTGGGGGGCACCGATAAACTCATCTTT.

This clone was seen only a few times. This chain joins TRDV1 and TRDJ1; 7 bases agree with TRDD2. Here the J gene was assigned by germline matching of the DNA, as TCRdb has none. This CDR3 region has 27 residues. Germline values: CDR1 TSWWSYY, CDR2 QGS. J gave up 1 base and V 1 base, and 39 bases lay outside the gene matches. Written as DNA, the CDR3 is TGTGCTCTTGGGGAACCGGGACCCTTCTTCCTATTCAAGCCCCCAACTCAGGGGACCATGATCACCGATAAACTCATCTTT. Protein: CALGEPGPFFLFKPPTQGTMITDKLIF.

At least ten counts were recorded for this clone. A far larger clone is off by one base, so a read error is likely. Other DNA sequences in the sample encode the same CDR3. The chain carries TRDV2 and TRDJ1; TRDD3 might be the D (6 bases). The CDR3 runs 15 residues. The V gene lost 3 bases and the J gene lost 0 bases, with 13 bases spanning the gap. Looked up from germline, CDR1 is GEAIGNYY and CDR2 is EKD. CDR3 region: CACDLLGTDTDKLIF. Written as DNA, the CDR3 is TGTGCCTGTGACCTACTGGGAACAGACACCGATAAACTCATCTTT.

The sample holds a few counts of this clone. The chain links TRDV2 to TRDJ1; D possibly corresponds to TRDD3 (5 bases). In germline, CDR1 is GEAIGNYY, CDR2 EKD. The CDR3 loop spans 16 amino acids. V lost 2 bases and J lost 0, with 15 bases in between. Here the CDR3 reads CACDRLGATDTDKLIF. The CDR3 coding sequence is TGTGCCTGTGACAGGCTGGGAGCTACCGACACCGATAAACTCATCTTT.

This clone was seen a few times. The V gene is TRDV2, the J gene TRDJ1, with D unresolved. Germline V CDR1 and CDR2: GEAIGNYY, EKD. V was clipped by 0 bases and J by 0 bases, with 10 bases between them. This CDR3 has 15 amino acids. The CDR3 DNA reads TGTGCCTGTGACACCCTTCAACGGTACACCGATAAACTCATCTTT. As protein: CACDTLQRYTDKLIF.

This clone was recorded a few times. TCRdb assigns this DNA the protein of a much larger clone, which departs from its translation at residue 6; this likely reflects a read error, and the protein shown comes from translating the DNA. This chain links TRDV2 with TRDJ1; TRDD3 matches 10 bases. Germline V gene sequence: CDR1 GEAIGNYY, CDR2 EKD. The V segment lost 0 bases and the J segment 4 bases; nucleotides outside the gene matches: 4. This CDR3 contains 15 residues. The DNA for the CDR3 is TGTGCCTGTGACACCGATTCTGGGGGATACGATAAACTCATCTTT. This codes for CACDTDSGGYDKLIF.

The table lists this clone with a few counts. TCRdb's protein for this DNA is that of a much larger clone and differs from the translation at residue 3, likely a read error; the protein shown is the DNA translation. The chain combines TRDV2 with TRDJ3; TRDD3 is a possible D gene (6 bases). The V gene's germline CDR1 is GEAIGNYY and CDR2 EKD. The CDR3 is 19 amino acids. Here the CDR3 DNA reads TGTGCCAGTGACACCGTACGGGGGGAGAGCTCCTGGGACACCCGACAGATGTTTTTC. Its translation: CASDTVRGESSWDTRQMFF.

The assigned J gene is TRDJ1, but the V gene is uncalled; the table assigns TRDD3, which was not confirmed against the DNA. This CDR3 comprises 14 residues. For the CDR3, the DNA is TGTGCTCTTGGGGATACGGTGTACACCGATAAACTCATCTTT. Its protein is CALGDTVYTDKLIF.

Sample share makes this clone medium-sized. V is TRDV1 and J is TRDJ1; TRDD3 aligns across 12 bases. The CDR3 extends over 24 amino acids. With V trimmed by 4 bases and J by 2 bases, 29 bases remained unmatched. Germline lookup yields CDR1 TSWWSYY and CDR2 QGS. CDR3 in DNA: TGTGCTCTTGGGGGCTATCTCTCTTCCTTTACGCGTACCTGGGGGATACGGAGGACCGATAAACTCATCTTT. This sequence encodes CALGGYLSSFTRTWGIRRTDKLIF.

A few counts support this clone. The translation of this DNA and the TCRdb protein of a much larger clone differ at residue 9, probably owing to a read error; the protein shown here is translated from the DNA. The chain couples TRDV2 to TRDJ1; 11 bases line up with TRDD3. In germline, CDR1 is GEAIGNYY, CDR2 EKD. V was clipped by 3 bases and J by 4 bases; unmatched bases: 6. This CDR3 has 15 residues. CDR3 residues: CACDLLGDMGDKLIF. CDR3 coding DNA: TGTGCCTGTGACCTACTGGGGGATATGGGCGATAAACTCATCTTT.

About this clone itself: The protein TCRdb gives is from a much larger clone and does not agree with this DNA's translation at residue 12, likely a read error; the protein shown here comes from the DNA. The V gene is TRDV2, the J gene TRDJ1; D ambiguous. There are 14 residues in the CDR3. Germline V lookup: CDR1 GEAIGNYY, CDR2 EKD. Here the CDR3 DNA reads TGTGCCTGTGACAGTCTAGTGTACACCGATAAACACATCTTT. It yields the protein CACDSLVYTDKHIF.

There are many counts of this clone. In DNA, the CDR3 is TGTGCCTGTGACACCTTGGGGGCCCAAAGGGATAAACTCATCTTT. It encodes CACDTLGAQRDKLIF. V is TRDV2 and J is TRDJ1, with TRDD3 as a possible D gene (6 bases). Germline V gene data show CDR1 as GEAIGNYY and CDR2 as EKD. The ends were cut back, 0 bases at V and 5 bases at J, with 15 bases in the middle. CDR3 length: 15 amino acids.

By share, this clone counts as large. The same CDR3 arises from other DNA sequences in this sample as well. This chain uses TRDV2 with TRDJ1; 12 bases are a match to TRDD3. This CDR3 contains 18 residues. V was pared by 0 bases and J by 2 bases, with 9 bases of the junction left unmatched. Germline CDR1 is GEAIGNYY and CDR2 is EKD. This CDR3 is CACDTVKLGDTGTDKLIF. CDR3 DNA: TGTGCCTGTGACACCGTAAAACTGGGGGATACTGGGACCGATAAACTCATCTTT.